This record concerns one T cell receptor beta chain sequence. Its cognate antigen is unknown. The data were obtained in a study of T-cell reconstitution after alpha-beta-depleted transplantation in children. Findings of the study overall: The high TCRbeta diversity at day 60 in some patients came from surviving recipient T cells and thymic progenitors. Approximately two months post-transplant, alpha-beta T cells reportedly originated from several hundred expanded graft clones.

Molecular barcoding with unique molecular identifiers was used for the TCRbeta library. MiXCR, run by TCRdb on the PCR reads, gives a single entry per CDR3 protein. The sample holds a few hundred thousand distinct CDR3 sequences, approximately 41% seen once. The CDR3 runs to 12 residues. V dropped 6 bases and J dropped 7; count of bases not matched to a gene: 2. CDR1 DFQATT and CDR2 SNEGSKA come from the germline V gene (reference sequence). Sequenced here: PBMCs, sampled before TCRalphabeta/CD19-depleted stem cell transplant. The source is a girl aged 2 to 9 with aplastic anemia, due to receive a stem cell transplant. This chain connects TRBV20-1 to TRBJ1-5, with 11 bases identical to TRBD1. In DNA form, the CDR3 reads TGCAGTGCGAGGGACAGGGGGCAGCCCCAGCATTTT. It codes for CSARDRGQPQHF.